The rows below give T cell receptor beta chains drawn from one sample of a study of blood T cell repertoires in COVID-19. TCRdb's table, derived via immunoSEQ multiplex PCR, lists solely in-frame clones and lacks some. The sample has about 97,000 clones; around 90% are singletons. Material: peripheral blood. These receptors were obtained from a woman in her fifties or sixties with COVID-19, enrolled during active disease. Both conserved end residues are part of each CDR3. The D gene is left open where the match is weak. Clone size is given for some rows only: seen once, a few or many times, or a class if the clone is expanded.

d_gene | j_gene | abundance | v_gene | CDR3aa | CDR3nt
TRBD2 | TRBJ2-7 | NA | TRBV25-1 | CASSELGAGGDEQYF | TGTGCCAGCAGTGAATTGGGGGCCGGGGGGGACGAGCAGTACTTC
TRBD1 | TRBJ1-5 | NA | TRBV19 | CASSTDRDQPQHF | TGTGCCAGTAGTACTGACAGGGATCAGCCCCAGCATTTT
NA | TRBJ1-1 | NA | TRBV6-5 | CASSYVGPLNTAFF | TGTGCCAGCAGTTATGTGGGCCCATTAAATACAGCTTTCTTT
TRBD2 | TRBJ2-3 | NA | TRBV3-1/TRBV3-2 | CASSGGGTHQAQYF | TGTGCCAGCAGCGGCGGGGGGACTCACCAGGCGCAGTATTTT
NA | TRBJ1-5 | NA | TRBV6-1 | CASRTASNQPQHF | TGTGCCAGCCGGACAGCTAGCAATCAGCCCCAGCATTTT
TRBD1 | TRBJ1-2 | NA | TRBV6-5 | CASSYKTGAYGYTF | TGTGCCAGCAGTTACAAGACAGGGGCCTATGGCTACACCTTC
NA | TRBJ1-2 | once | TRBV11-1 | CASSPSRQPNYGYTF | TGTGCCAGCAGCCCCTCTCGACAGCCTAACTATGGCTACACCTTC
TRBD1 | TRBJ2-5 | once | TRBV19 | CASSSEDRGAETQYF | TGTGCCAGTAGCTCCGAGGACAGGGGCGCGGAGACCCAGTACTTC
NA | TRBJ1-2 | few | TRBV7-9 | CASSYGREGYTF | TGTGCCAGCAGCTACGGACGGGAGGGCTACACCTTC
NA | TRBJ2-3 | NA | TRBV10-2 | CASTPGRDTQYF | TGCGCCAGCACCCCAGGCCGAGATACGCAGTATTTT
NA | TRBJ2-7 | NA | TRBV28 | CASRSVNSYEQYF | TGTGCCAGCAGGAGCGTAAATTCCTACGAGCAGTACTTC
NA | TRBJ1-3 | NA | TRBV2 | CASPTISGNTIYF | TGTGCCAGCCCCACTATCTCTGGAAACACCATATATTTT
NA | TRBJ2-5 | NA | TRBV6-5 | CASSSTARLETQYF | TGTGCCAGCAGTTCTACCGCTAGGCTCGAGACCCAGTACTTC
TRBD2 | TRBJ2-3 | NA | TRBV2 | CASMSGREDTQYF | TGTGCCAGCATGAGCGGGAGAGAAGATACGCAGTATTTT
TRBD1 | TRBJ1-4 | NA | TRBV15 | CATSGQGNLNEKLFF | TGTGCCACCAGCGGACAGGGAAATCTTAATGAAAAACTGTTTTTT